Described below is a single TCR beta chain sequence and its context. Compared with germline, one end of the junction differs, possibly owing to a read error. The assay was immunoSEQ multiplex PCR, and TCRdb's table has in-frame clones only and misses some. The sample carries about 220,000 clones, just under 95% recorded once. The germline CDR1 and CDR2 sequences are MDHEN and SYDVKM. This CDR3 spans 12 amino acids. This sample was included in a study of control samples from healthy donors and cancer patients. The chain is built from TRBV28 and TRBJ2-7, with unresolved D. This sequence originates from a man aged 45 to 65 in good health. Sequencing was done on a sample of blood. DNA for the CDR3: TGTGCCAGCAGTTTACAGGTTGGGGTTTATCGCTTC. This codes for CASSLQVGVYRF.